This T cell receptor beta chain came from a study of blood T cell repertoires in COVID-19. This CDR3 region has 16 residues. Germline V gives CDR1 SGHAT, CDR2 FQNNGV. J lost 5 bases, V lost 6 bases, and 8 bases had no gene match. Participants reported their clinical history, and cohort assignment relied on those reports. This table comes from immunoSEQ multiplex PCR, and its TCRdb copy is limited to in-frame clones, with some not included. Of under 300,000 clones in the sample, 75% to 95% are singletons; the top ten hold over 1.5%. The sequenced material came from PBMCs or T cells enriched from blood (not recorded which). The chain links TRBV11-2 to TRBJ2-1; 12 nucleotides match TRBD2. This TCR was sampled from a woman between 18 and 30 years old who had recovered from COVID-19. CDR3 sequence reads: CASSPRLAGVDNEQFF. CDR3 DNA: TGTGCCAGCAGTCCCAGACTAGCGGGAGTCGACAATGAGCAGTTCTTC.